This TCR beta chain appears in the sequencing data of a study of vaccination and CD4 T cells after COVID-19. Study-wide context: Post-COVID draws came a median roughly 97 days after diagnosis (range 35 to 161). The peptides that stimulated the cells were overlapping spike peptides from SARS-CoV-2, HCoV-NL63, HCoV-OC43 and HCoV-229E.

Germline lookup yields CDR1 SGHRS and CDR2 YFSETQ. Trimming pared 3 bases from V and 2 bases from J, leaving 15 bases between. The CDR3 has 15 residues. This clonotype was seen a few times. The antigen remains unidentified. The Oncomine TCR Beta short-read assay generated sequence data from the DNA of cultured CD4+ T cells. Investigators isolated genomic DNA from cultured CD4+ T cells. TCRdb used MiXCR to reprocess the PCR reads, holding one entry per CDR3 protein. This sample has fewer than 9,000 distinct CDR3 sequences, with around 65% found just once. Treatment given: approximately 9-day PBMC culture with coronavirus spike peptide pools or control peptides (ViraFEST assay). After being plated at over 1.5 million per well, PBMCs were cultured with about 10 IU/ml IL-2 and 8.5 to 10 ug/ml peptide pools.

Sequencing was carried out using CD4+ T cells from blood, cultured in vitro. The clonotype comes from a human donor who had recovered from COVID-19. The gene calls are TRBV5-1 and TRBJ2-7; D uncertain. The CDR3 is CASSYTGLRTYEQYF. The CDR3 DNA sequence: TGCGCCAGCAGCTATACGGGCCTGAGGACCTACGAGCAGTACTTC.